The clone carrying this TCR beta chain was seen more than once but under ten times. Its antigen is undetermined. This sample stems from a study of identical twins. CDR1 is PRHDT and CDR2 is FYEKMQ in the germline V gene (reference sequence). The V and J ends lost 2 bases and 2 bases, in that order; junction bases with no gene match: 6. The CDR3 extends over 15 amino acids. It was template switching that added a universal primer site, and there were unique molecular identifiers on the cDNA. TCRdb fed the 5' RACE reads into MiXCR, producing one record per CDR3 protein. Of about 660,000 distinct CDR3 sequences detected, under 9% appear once; the ten largest clones hold around 0.95%. Study findings and constraints: Weaker excess twin sharing was observed in beta out-of-frame sequences.

This sample was also put to use in a study of yellow fever vaccine responses in identical twins.

The gene calls are TRBV13 and TRBJ2-7; 7 bases fit TRBD1. Sequenced input: PBMCs. The receptor was isolated from a woman aged 18-30 years in good health. The CDR3 reads CASSLRDSLTYEQYF. CDR3 DNA sequence: TGTGCCAGCAGCTTACGGGACAGTCTTACCTACGAGCAGTACTTC.